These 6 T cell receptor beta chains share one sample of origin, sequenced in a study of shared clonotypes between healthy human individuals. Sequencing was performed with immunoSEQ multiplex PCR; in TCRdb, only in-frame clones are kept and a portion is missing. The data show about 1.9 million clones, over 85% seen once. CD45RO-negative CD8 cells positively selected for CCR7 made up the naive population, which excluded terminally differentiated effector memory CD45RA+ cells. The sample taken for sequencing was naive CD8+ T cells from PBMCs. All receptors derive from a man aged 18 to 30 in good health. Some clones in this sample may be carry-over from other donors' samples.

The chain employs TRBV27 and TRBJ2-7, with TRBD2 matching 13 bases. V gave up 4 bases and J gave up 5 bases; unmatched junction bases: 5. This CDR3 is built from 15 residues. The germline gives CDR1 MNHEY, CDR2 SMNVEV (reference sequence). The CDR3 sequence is CASSSEGLAGNEQYF. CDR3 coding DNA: TGTGCCAGCAGTTCGGAGGGACTAGCGGGAAACGAGCAGTACTTC.

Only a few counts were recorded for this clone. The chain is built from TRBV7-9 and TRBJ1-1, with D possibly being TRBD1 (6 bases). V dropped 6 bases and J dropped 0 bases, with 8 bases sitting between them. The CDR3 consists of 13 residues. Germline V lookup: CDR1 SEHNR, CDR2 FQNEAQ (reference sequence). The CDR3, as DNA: TGTGCCAGCAGGACAGGCATGAACACTGAAGCTTTCTTT. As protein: CASRTGMNTEAFF.

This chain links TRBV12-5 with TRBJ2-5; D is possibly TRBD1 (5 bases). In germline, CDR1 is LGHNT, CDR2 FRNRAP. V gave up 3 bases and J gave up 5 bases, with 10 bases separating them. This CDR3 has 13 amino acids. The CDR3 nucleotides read TGTGCTAGTGGTTTAGGGGTTATGGAGACCCAGTACTTC. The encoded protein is CASGLGVMETQYF. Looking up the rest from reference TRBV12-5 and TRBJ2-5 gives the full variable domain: DARVTQTPRHKVTEMGQEVTMRCQPILGHNTVFWYRQTMMQGLELLAYFRNRAPLDDSGMPKDRFSAEMPDATLATLKIQPSEPRDSAVYFCASGLGVMETQYFGPGTRLLVL.

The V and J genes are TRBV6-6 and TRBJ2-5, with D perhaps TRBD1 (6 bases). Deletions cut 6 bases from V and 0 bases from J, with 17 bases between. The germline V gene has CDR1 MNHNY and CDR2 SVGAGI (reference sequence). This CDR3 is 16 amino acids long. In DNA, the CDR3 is TGTGCCAGCAGCGTCAGGGGCGAAGAATACCAAGAGACCCAGTACTTC. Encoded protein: CASSVRGEEYQETQYF.

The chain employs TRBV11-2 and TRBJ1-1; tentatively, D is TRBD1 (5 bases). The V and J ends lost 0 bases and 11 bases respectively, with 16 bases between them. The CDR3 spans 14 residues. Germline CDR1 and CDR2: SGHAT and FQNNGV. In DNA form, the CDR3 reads TGTGCCAGCAGCTTAGATCGGCCCGGGGGGTCCGCTTTCTTT. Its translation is CASSLDRPGGSAFF.

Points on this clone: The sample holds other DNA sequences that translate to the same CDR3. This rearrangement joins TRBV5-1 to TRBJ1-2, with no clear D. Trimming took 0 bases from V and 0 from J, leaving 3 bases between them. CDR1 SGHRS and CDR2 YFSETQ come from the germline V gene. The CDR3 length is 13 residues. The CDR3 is CASSLGSNYGYTF. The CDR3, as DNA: TGCGCCAGCAGCTTGGGATCTAACTATGGCTACACCTTC.